Presented here are 28 T cell receptor beta chains from one specimen sequenced in a study of blood T cell repertoires in COVID-19. Method: immunoSEQ multiplex PCR; TCRdb's copy keeps in-frame clones and lacks some. This table has roughly 250,000 clones, about 80% appearing once. The sample consisted of peripheral blood. Receptors originate from a woman of 80 years or more with acute or convalescent COVID-19.

This rearrangement joins TRBV5-8 to TRBJ1-4; tentative D call: TRBD1 (5 bases). Germline V CDR1 and CDR2: SGHTS, YDEGEE. The CDR3 contains 14 residues. Trimming removed 7 bases at V and 7 bases at J, with 17 bases between. The CDR3 region is CASDPVGEGEKLFF. CDR3 sequence (DNA): TGTGCCAGCGACCCCGTGGGGGAGGGTGAAAAACTGTTTTTT.

This sequence joins TRBV2 and TRBJ1-6, with 9 nucleotides matching TRBD1. Per germline, CDR1 SNHLY and CDR2 FYNNEI. This CDR3 has 14 amino acids. With V trimmed by 8 bases and J by 7 bases, 6 bases remained unmatched. Here the CDR3 reads CASARGQGNSPLHF. In DNA, the CDR3 is TGTGCCAGCGCCAGAGGACAGGGGAATTCACCCCTCCACTTT.

V and J are TRBV25-1 and TRBJ2-5; the match to TRBD1 covers 7 bases. Germline lookup yields CDR1 MGHDK and CDR2 SYGVNS. This CDR3 region has 14 residues. Germline trimming cut 3 bases from V and 2 bases from J; bases unmatched to any gene: 3. Here the CDR3 DNA reads TGTGCCAGCAGTGAGTGGACAGGACAAGAGACCCAGTACTTC. Translating it yields CASSEWTGQETQYF.

Worth noting for this clone: The same CDR3 arises from other DNA sequences in this sample as well. This chain uses TRBV29-1 with TRBJ2-1; tentatively, D is TRBD1 (6 bases). The germline gives CDR1 SQVTM, CDR2 ANQGSEA. This CDR3 is built from 12 residues. V was cut by 5 bases and J by 1 base, with 6 bases left in between. The CDR3 is CSVTGSYNEQFF. CDR3 sequence (DNA): TGCAGCGTTACAGGGTCCTACAATGAGCAGTTCTTC.

The chain employs TRBV3-1 (or the pseudogene TRBV3-2) and TRBJ1-6; TRBD1 might be the D (6 bases). Germline assignment: CDR1 LGHDT and CDR2 YNNKEL (reference sequence). This CDR3 is 19 amino acids long. V was shortened by 0 bases and J by 0 bases, with 15 bases between the two germline ends. Written as DNA, the CDR3 is TGTGCCAGCAGCCAAGATCGGGGTACAGGGAGCTCCTATAATTCACCCCTCCACTTT. Its protein is CASSQDRGTGSSYNSPLHF.

This clone was recorded a few times. This chain uses TRBV18 with TRBJ2-1; no reliable D call. V was shortened by 3 bases and J by 0 bases, with 6 bases between the two germline ends. Germline V CDR1 and CDR2: KGHSH, LQKENI. The CDR3 spans 14 residues. For the CDR3, the DNA is TGTGCCAGCTCACCCTCTTACTCCTACAATGAGCAGTTCTTC. It yields the protein CASSPSYSYNEQFF.

The chain links TRBV29-1 to TRBJ1-2; no clear D. Germline V gene lookup returns CDR1 SQVTM and CDR2 ANQGSEA. The CDR3 contains 12 residues. Deletions cut 4 bases from V and 0 bases from J, with 6 bases between. This CDR3 is CSVGETNYGYTF. The CDR3 region has the DNA TGCAGCGTTGGGGAGACTAACTATGGCTACACCTTC.

The chain couples TRBV7-2 to TRBJ2-2; D call uncertain. V was trimmed by 1 base and J by 13 bases, leaving 19 bases between them. CDR1 and CDR2 from the germline V gene are SGHTA and FQGNSA. CDR3 length equals 15 residues. The CDR3 nucleotides read TGTGCCAGCAGCTTAGGAGCGACCGCGGATGTGGCGCTGTTTTTT. This sequence encodes CASSLGATADVALFF.

The chain employs TRBV7-2 and TRBJ1-1; D is ambiguous. This CDR3 is 15 amino acids long. V lost 1 base, J lost 4 bases, and 13 bases lay in between. Germline CDR1 reads SGHTA; CDR2 reads FQGNSA. The CDR3 sequence: CASSLVSDKSTEAFF. The CDR3 DNA sequence: TGTGCCAGCAGCTTAGTATCCGACAAAAGCACTGAAGCTTTCTTT.

The chain combines TRBV30 with TRBJ2-3; D might be TRBD2 (7 bases). Looked up from germline, CDR1 is GTSNPN and CDR2 is SVGIG (reference sequence). The CDR3 extends over 14 amino acids. Trimming took off 7 bases at V and 4 bases at J, with 18 bases between the two ends. The CDR3 spells CASPSGGLADTQYF. The CDR3 DNA reads as TGTGCCTCCCCGTCGGGGGGCCTAGCAGATACGCAGTATTTT.

The chain carries TRBV19 and TRBJ2-3; D is possibly TRBD1 (6 bases). Germline CDR1 LNHDA, CDR2 SQIVND (reference sequence). This CDR3 is built from 16 residues. Deletions cut 3 bases from V and 6 bases from J, with 19 bases between. CDR3 residues: CASSISWQGPRDTQYF. The CDR3, as DNA: TGTGCCAGTAGTATTTCCTGGCAGGGGCCGCGGGATACGCAGTATTTT.

This clone has a handful of counts. CDR3 nucleotide sequence: TGTGCCAGCATCAGTACAGGAGGGAATGAGCAGTTCTTC. This sequence encodes CASISTGGNEQFF. This sequence joins TRBV27 and TRBJ2-1; D perhaps matches TRBD2 (6 bases). The CDR3 sequence is 13 residues long. Germline V gene sequence: CDR1 MNHEY, CDR2 SMNVEV (reference sequence). Trimming left V 7 bases short and J 7 bases short, with 14 bases between.

The J gene is TRBJ2-5, the V gene TRBV3-1 (or the pseudogene TRBV3-2); 8 bases are a match to TRBD2. Germline CDR1 and CDR2: LGHDT and YNNKEL (reference sequence). The CDR3 has 14 residues. V lost 6 bases to trimming and J lost 1 base; unmatched junction nucleotides: 4. CDR3 nucleotide sequence: TGTGCCAGCAGACGAGCGGGGGCCCAAGAGACCCAGTACTTC. It specifies CASRRAGAQETQYF.

CDR3 sequence: CASSSVMGSEQYF. The CDR3 bases are TGTGCCAGCAGCTCGGTCATGGGGAGCGAGCAGTACTTC. The chain employs TRBV3-1 (or the pseudogene TRBV3-2) and TRBJ2-7, with D perhaps matching TRBD2 (5 bases). Per the germline V gene, CDR1 is LGHDT and CDR2 is YNNKEL (reference sequence). The V and J ends lost 5 bases and 6 bases respectively, with 14 bases between them. CDR3 size: 13 residues.

This clone was recorded a few times. DNA of the CDR3: TGTGCCAGCAGCGTACAACCCGGGACTAGGTCCTACGAGCAGTACTTC. It is translated as CASSVQPGTRSYEQYF. The chain combines TRBV9 with TRBJ2-7, with 8 bases aligning to TRBD2. CDR3 size: 16 residues. Germline assignment: CDR1 SGDLS and CDR2 YYNGEE. J was trimmed by 1 base and V by 1 base; bases with no gene match: 7.

The chain is built from TRBV6-1 and TRBJ2-1; TRBD2 aligns across 10 bases. The length of the CDR3 is 16 residues. Germline V gene lookup returns CDR1 MNHNS and CDR2 SASEGT. Trimming cost V 4 bases and J 2 bases; bases outside gene matches: 5. CDR3 nucleotides: TGTGCCAGCAGTGCTAGCGGGAGTGCGGCCTACAATGAGCAGTTCTTC. It encodes CASSASGSAAYNEQFF.

J is TRBJ1-6 and V is TRBV6-6, with 7 bases identical to TRBD1. CDR3 size: 15 residues. CDR1 is MNHNY and CDR2 is SVGAGI in the germline V gene (reference sequence). The V segment lost 6 bases and the J segment 8 bases; nucleotides outside the gene matches: 10. For the CDR3, the DNA is TGTGCCAGCAGAAGGGACAGCGCCCGGGATTCACCCCTCCACTTT. Encoded protein: CASRRDSARDSPLHF.

At least ten counts were recorded for this clone. This chain connects TRBV6-5 to TRBJ1-1; 9 bases fit TRBD1. In germline, CDR1 is MNHEY, CDR2 SVGAGI. Unmatched junction bases numbered 3, after V lost 6 bases and J lost 7 bases. This CDR3 is 12 amino acids long. In nucleotides, the CDR3 is TGTGCCAGCAGGCCGGGACAGGGTGAAGCTTTCTTT. This gives the protein CASRPGQGEAFF.

V gene TRBV9 combines with J gene TRBJ1-3, with D maybe TRBD1 (6 bases). The CDR3 totals 15 residues. CDR1 is SGDLS, CDR2 YYNGEE, per germline. The V and J ends lost 3 bases and 0 bases respectively, with 10 bases between them. CDR3 residues: CASSGPGASGNTIYF. In DNA form, the CDR3 reads TGTGCCAGCAGCGGGCCAGGGGCCTCTGGAAACACCATATATTTT.

This clone was recorded only once. The rearrangement links TRBV29-1 to TRBJ2-3; possibly TRBD2 for D (7 bases). CDR3 length equals 15 residues. Trimming stripped 0 bases from V and 1 base from J, with 11 bases between. The germline CDR1 and CDR2 sequences are SQVTM and ANQGSEA. The CDR3 nucleotides are TGCAGCGTTGAAGATCAGGGGAGGGGCACAGATACGCAGTATTTT. Translation: CSVEDQGRGTDTQYF.

The V call is TRBV5-5, the J call TRBJ2-7; 9 bases align to TRBD2. From germline, CDR1 is SGHKS and CDR2 YYEKEE (reference sequence). CDR3 length equals 14 residues. Trimming at V came to 4 bases and at J to 7 bases, leaving 9 bases not matched to a gene. CDR3 residues: CASSRGLALEEQYF. The CDR3 nucleotides are TGTGCCAGCAGCCGGGGACTAGCTCTGGAGGAGCAGTACTTC. Filled out from reference TRBV5-5 and TRBJ2-7, the complete variable domain reads DAGVTQSPTHLIKTRGQQVTLRCSPISGHKSVSWYQQVLGQGPQFIFQYYEKEERGRGNFPDRFSARQFPNYSSELNVNALLLGDSALYLCASSRGLALEEQYFGPGTRLTVT.

The V gene is TRBV7-2, the J gene TRBJ2-3; 12 nucleotides align to TRBD2. The CDR3 sequence is 15 residues long. J gave up 5 bases and V 1 base, and 1 base lay outside the gene matches. Looked up from germline, CDR1 is SGHTA and CDR2 is FQGNSA. The CDR3 protein is CASSLVLAGGDTQYF. For the CDR3, the DNA is TGTGCCAGCAGCTTAGTACTAGCGGGGGGAGATACGCAGTATTTT.

This chain connects TRBV5-3 to TRBJ1-5; 8 bases agree with TRBD1. TRBV5-3 falls under the ORF class, with uncertain function. With V trimmed by 1 base and J by 9 bases, 15 bases remained unmatched. The CDR3 sequence is 17 residues long. CDR3 residues: CARSLIWAGGPGWPQHF. DNA for the CDR3: TGTGCCAGAAGCTTGATCTGGGCAGGGGGCCCGGGTTGGCCCCAGCATTTT.

This clone was seen a handful of times. No DNA is shown, since the ends of the CDR3 on it are uncertain; the CDR3 is the one TCRdb lists. CDR3 amino acids: CASSFFGPGDEQFF. The V call is TRBV7-2, the J call TRBJ2-1; no check of the table's D call, TRBD2, against the DNA was made. The V gene's germline CDR1 is SGHTA and CDR2 FQGNSA. The CDR3 length equals 14 residues, ends included.

The chain links TRBV27 to TRBJ2-1; possibly TRBD1 for D (6 bases). Trimming stripped 2 bases from V and 1 base from J, with 21 bases between. In germline, CDR1 is MNHEY, CDR2 SMNVEV (reference sequence). The CDR3 spans 19 residues. The CDR3 is CASSLPFQGPIISYNEQFF. CDR3 coding DNA: TGTGCCAGCAGTTTACCATTTCAGGGGCCCATAATATCCTACAATGAGCAGTTCTTC.

The V call is TRBV19, the J call TRBJ2-5, with 10 positions matching TRBD2. This CDR3 has 15 residues. Per germline, CDR1 LNHDA and CDR2 SQIVND (reference sequence). V was pared by 4 bases and J by 6 bases, with 8 bases of the junction left unmatched. The chain's CDR3 is CASSKTSGYGKTQYF. Here the CDR3 DNA reads TGTGCCAGTAGTAAGACTAGCGGGTACGGAAAGACCCAGTACTTC.

The gene calls are TRBV4-1 and TRBJ1-5; 8 nucleotides align to TRBD1. V lost 4 bases, J lost 3 bases, and 5 bases stayed unmatched. The CDR3 runs to 15 residues. In germline, CDR1 is MGHRA, CDR2 YSYEKL. This CDR3 is CASSRETGVNQPQHF. DNA for the CDR3: TGCGCCAGCAGCCGAGAGACAGGGGTCAATCAGCCCCAGCATTTT.

V and J are TRBV10-3 and TRBJ1-1, with TRBD1 matching 7 bases. The germline V gene encodes CDR1 ENHRY and CDR2 SYGVKD. This CDR3 is 15 amino acids long. With V trimmed by 6 bases and J by 2 bases, 9 bases remained unmatched. CDR3 in amino acids: CAIRPSGQSNTEAFF. CDR3 DNA: TGTGCCATCAGGCCCTCGGGACAGTCCAACACTGAAGCTTTCTTT.